The text below deals with one TCR beta chain. Antigen: not known. CDR1 and CDR2 (germline): SGHAT, FQNNGV. Unmatched junction bases numbered 13, after V lost 3 bases and J lost 8 bases. The CDR3 runs 16 residues. The sample is drawn from a study of cytomegalovirus exposure and HLA in healthy donors. Study results and caveats: The classifier, whose performance was assessed in both the original and validation cohorts, reportedly diagnosed cytomegalovirus status with high specificity and sensitivity. There were 150 to 200 TCR beta chains listed as cytomegalovirus-associated. In a later analysis, TCR beta V- and J-gene trimming was associated with a missense DCLRE1C variant. In vitro work confirmed that a few CMV-associated chains recognize CMV antigens.

The PCR had 60 Vbeta and 13 Jbeta primers. Libraries were prepared by immunoSEQ multiplex PCR; TCRdb keeps only in-frame clonotypes and omits some of them. This sample has 100,000 or so clones, with roughly 83% found just once. The sequencing input was PBMCs. The sequence came from a man between 18 and 35 years old in good health and CMV-seronegative. The V call is TRBV11-2, the J call TRBJ2-3, with 8 bases matching TRBD1. The CDR3 is CASSLEGTGTPGTQYF. CDR3 nucleotides: TGTGCCAGCAGCTTGGAAGGGACAGGAACACCGGGTACGCAGTATTTT.